This TCR beta chain was found in a study of blood T cell repertoires in COVID-19. Study as a whole: Samples taken during acute and convalescent COVID-19 were collected in the United States, Italy and Spain. Nucleic acid was either cDNA or gDNA, and it came from T cells, B-cell-depleted T cells, or PBMCs.

Looked up from germline, CDR1 is SGHTA and CDR2 is FQGNSA. This CDR3 is 16 amino acids long. The J segment lost 2 bases and the V segment lost 2 bases, leaving 8 bases of the junction unmatched. While infection was still active, Seattle patients were enrolled and then followed longitudinally. In the original processing: Cell counts per sample came from amplifying reference gene primers. Sequencing was performed with immunoSEQ multiplex PCR; in TCRdb, only in-frame clones are kept and a portion is missing. The V and J calls and clone size come from that table; D and trimming were worked out from the DNA. The repertoire holds 250,000 to 400,000 clones, with 70% to 90% as singletons.

The receptor was derived from a woman between 25 and 40 years old with COVID-19, enrolled during active disease. J is TRBJ1-1 and V is TRBV7-2; 7 nucleotides agree with TRBD1. What was sequenced was peripheral blood. The CDR3 protein is CASSLPDRDHNTEAFF. The CDR3 DNA reads as TGTGCCAGCAGCTTACCCGACAGGGACCACAACACTGAAGCTTTCTTT.